This T cell receptor beta chain stems from a study of blood T cell repertoires in COVID-19. Overall study context: The United States, Italy and Spain supplied acute and convalescent COVID-19 samples.

This CDR3 spans 16 amino acids. Per germline, CDR1 SGHKS and CDR2 YYEKEE (reference sequence). V lost 5 bases and J 4 bases, leaving 21 bases between the germline ends. Original data processing: Reference gene primer amplification in the assay estimated nucleated cell counts. The method was immunoSEQ multiplex PCR; TCRdb's version includes in-frame clones alone and lacks a portion of them. That table gives V, J and clone size, and the DNA gave D and trimming. The sample shows about 180,000 clones, 65% to 90% of them seen only once. The sequence was collected from a human donor in a cohort sampled during active COVID-19. The sample was peripheral blood. The chain has TRBV5-5 and TRBJ1-2, with a weak D call TRBD1 (6 bases). The CDR3 here is CASRPRQDTLGYGYTF. CDR3 DNA: TGTGCCAGCAGACCCCGACAGGACACCTTAGGCTATGGCTACACCTTC.